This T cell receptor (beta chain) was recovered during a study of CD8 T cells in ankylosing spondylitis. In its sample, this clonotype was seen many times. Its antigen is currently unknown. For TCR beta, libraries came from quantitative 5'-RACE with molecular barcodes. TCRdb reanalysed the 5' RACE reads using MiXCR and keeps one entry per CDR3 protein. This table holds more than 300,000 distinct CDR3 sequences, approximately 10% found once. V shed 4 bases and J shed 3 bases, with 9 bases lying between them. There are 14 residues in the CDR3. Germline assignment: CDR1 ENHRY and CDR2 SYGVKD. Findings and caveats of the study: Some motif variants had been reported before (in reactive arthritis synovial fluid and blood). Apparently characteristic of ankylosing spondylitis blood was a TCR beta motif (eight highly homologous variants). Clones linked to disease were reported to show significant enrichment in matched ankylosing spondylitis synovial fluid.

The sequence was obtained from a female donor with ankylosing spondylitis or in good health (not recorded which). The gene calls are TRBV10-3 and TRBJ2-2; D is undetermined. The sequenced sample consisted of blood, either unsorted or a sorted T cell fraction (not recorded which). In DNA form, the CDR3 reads TGTGCCATCAGTGTCAGCACTCACACCGGGGAGCTGTTTTTT. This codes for CAISVSTHTGELFF.